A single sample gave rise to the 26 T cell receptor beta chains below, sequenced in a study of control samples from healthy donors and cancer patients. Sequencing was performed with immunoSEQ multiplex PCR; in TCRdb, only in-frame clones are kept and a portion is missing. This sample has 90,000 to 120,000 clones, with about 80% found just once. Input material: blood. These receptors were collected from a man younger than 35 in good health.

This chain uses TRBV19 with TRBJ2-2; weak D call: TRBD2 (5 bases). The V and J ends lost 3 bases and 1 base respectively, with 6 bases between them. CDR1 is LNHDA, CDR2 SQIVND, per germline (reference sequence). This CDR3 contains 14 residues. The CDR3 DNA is TGTGCCAGTAGTATTGAGGGGAACACCGGGGAGCTGTTTTTT. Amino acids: CASSIEGNTGELFF. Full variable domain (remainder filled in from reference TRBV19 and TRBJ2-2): DGGITQSPKYLFRKEGQNVTLSCEQNLNHDAMYWYRQDPGQGLRLIYYSQIVNDFQKGDIAEGYSVSREKKESFPLTVTSAQKNPTAFYLCASSIEGNTGELFFGEGSRLTVL.

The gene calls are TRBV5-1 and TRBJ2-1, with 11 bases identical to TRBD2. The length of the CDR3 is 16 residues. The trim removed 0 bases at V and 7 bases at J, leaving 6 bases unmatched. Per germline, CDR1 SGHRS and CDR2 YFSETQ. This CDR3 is CASSLGLAGGMNEQFF. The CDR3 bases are TGCGCCAGCAGCTTGGGGCTAGCGGGGGGTATGAATGAGCAGTTCTTC.

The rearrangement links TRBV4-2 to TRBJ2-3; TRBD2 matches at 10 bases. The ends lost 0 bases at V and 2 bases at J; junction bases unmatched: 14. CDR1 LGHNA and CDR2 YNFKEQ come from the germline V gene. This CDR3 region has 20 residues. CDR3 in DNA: TGTGCCAGCAGCCAAGATTTTTCGGCTAGCGGGGGACCATTCACAGATACGCAGTATTTT. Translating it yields CASSQDFSASGGPFTDTQYF.

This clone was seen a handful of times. Written as DNA, the CDR3 is TGTGCCAGCAGTTCGGCGGGGGCGAAGTACGAGCAGTACTTC. This gives the protein CASSSAGAKYEQYF. The chain carries TRBV27 and TRBJ2-7; D perhaps matches TRBD2 (7 bases). Between the trimmed V and J ends, which lost 4 bases and 4 bases, there was a span of 14 bases. The CDR3 is 14 amino acids. CDR1 MNHEY and CDR2 SMNVEV come from the germline V gene (reference sequence).

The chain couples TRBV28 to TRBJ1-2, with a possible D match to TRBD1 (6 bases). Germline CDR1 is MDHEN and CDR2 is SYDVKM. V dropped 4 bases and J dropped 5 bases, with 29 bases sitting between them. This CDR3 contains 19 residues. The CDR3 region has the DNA TGTGCCAGCAGTTCCCAACGTGACAGGATGTCACGGGGTGGATATGGCTACACCTTC. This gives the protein CASSSQRDRMSRGGYGYTF.

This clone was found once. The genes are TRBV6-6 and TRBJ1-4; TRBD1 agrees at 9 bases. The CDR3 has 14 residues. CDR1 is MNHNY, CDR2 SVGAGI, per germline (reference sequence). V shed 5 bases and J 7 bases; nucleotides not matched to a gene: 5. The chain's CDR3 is CASSPTGGGEKLFF. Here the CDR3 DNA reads TGTGCCAGCAGTCCCACAGGGGGCGGTGAAAAACTGTTTTTT.

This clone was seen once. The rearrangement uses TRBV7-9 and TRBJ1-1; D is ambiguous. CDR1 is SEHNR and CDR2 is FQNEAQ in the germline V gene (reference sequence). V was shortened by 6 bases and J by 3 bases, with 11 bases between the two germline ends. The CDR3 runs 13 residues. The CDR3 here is CASRTDDYTEAFF. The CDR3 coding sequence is TGTGCCAGCAGAACAGACGATTACACTGAAGCTTTCTTT.

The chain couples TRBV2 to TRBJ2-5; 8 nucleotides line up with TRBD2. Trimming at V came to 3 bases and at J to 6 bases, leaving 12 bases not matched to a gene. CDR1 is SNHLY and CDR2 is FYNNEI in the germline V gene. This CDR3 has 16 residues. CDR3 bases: TGTGCCAGCAGTGATCAGGGCGGGGGGCTTGTAAAGACCCAGTACTTC. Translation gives CASSDQGGGLVKTQYF.

CDR3 sequence (DNA): TGTGCCAGCAGCCCCGGGGGTGGTAACATTCAGTACTTC. Protein: CASSPGGGNIQYF. This chain links TRBV11-3 with TRBJ2-4; maybe TRBD2 (6 bases). This CDR3 is 13 amino acids long. V lost 5 bases, J lost 7 bases, and 12 bases lay in between. Germline V gene lookup returns CDR1 SGHNT and CDR2 YENEEA.

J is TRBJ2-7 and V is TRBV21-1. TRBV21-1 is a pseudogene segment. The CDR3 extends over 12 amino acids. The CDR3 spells CASSKVNYTRNV. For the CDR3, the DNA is TGTGCCAGCAGCAAAGTAAATTATACCCGGAACGTC.

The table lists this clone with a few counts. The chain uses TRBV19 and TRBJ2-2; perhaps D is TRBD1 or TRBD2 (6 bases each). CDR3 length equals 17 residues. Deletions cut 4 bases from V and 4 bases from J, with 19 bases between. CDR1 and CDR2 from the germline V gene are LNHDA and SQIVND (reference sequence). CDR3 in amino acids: CASSTTQGRLRTGELFF. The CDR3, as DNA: TGTGCCAGTAGTACCACCCAGGGGAGGTTACGCACCGGGGAGCTGTTTTTT.

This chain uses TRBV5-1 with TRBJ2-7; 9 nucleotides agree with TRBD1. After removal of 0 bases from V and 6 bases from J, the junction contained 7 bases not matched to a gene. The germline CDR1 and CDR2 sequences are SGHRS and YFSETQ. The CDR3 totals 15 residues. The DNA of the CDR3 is TGCGCCAGCAGCTTGGCCTTTGGACAGGGGAGCGAGCAGTACTTC. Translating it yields CASSLAFGQGSEQYF.

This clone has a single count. DNA of the CDR3: TGTGCCAGCAGTTTCTTCGGTAACCAAGAGACCCAGTACTTC. Translated: CASSFFGNQETQYF. J is TRBJ2-5 and V is TRBV27; D unresolved. The CDR3 sequence is 14 residues long. The V end was cut by 3 bases, the J end by 0 bases, with 8 bases between. Germline-derived CDR1 and CDR2 are MNHEY and SMNVEV (reference sequence).

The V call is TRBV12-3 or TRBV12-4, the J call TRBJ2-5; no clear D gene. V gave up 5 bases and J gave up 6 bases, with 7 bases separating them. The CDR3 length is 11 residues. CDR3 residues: CASSVKKTQYF. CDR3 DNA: TGTGCCAGCAGTGTTAAAAAGACCCAGTACTTC.

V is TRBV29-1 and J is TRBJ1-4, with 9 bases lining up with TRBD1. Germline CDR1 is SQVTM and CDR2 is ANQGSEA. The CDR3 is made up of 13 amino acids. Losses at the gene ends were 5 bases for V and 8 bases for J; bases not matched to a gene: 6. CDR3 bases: TGCAGCGTTCAGACAGGGGGATCGGAAAAACTGTTTTTT. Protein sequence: CSVQTGGSEKLFF. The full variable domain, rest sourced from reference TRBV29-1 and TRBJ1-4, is SAVISQKPSRDICQRGTSLTIQCQVDSQVTMMFWYRQQPGQSLTLIATANQGSEATYESGFVIDKFPISRPNLTFSTLTVSNMSPEDSSIYLCSVQTGGSEKLFFGSGTQLSVL.

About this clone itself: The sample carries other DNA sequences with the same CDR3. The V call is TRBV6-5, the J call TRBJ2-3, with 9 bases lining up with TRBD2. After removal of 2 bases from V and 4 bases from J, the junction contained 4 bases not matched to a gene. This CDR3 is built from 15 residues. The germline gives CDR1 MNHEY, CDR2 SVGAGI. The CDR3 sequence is CASSYGGGASDTQYF. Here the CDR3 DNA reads TGTGCCAGCAGTTACGGCGGGGGGGCTTCAGATACGCAGTATTTT.

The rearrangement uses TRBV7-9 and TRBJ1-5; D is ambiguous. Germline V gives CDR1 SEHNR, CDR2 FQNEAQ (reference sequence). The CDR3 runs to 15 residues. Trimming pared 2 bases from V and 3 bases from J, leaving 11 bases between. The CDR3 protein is CASSLPEAPNQPQHF. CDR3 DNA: TGTGCCAGCAGCTTACCGGAGGCACCCAATCAGCCCCAGCATTTT.

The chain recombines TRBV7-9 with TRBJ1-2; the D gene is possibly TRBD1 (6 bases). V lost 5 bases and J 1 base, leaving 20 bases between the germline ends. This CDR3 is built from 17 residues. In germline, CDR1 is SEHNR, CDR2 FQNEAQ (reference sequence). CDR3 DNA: TGTGCCAGCAGCCTTACCCAGACAGGAGTCCATAACTATGGCTACACCTTC. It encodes CASSLTQTGVHNYGYTF.

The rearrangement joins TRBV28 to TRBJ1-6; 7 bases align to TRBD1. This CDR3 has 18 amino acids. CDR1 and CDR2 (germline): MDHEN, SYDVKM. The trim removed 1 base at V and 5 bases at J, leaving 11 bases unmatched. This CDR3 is CASSLFRPGGMNNSPLHF. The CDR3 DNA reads TGTGCCAGCAGTTTATTTCGTCCAGGGGGAATGAATAATTCACCCCTCCACTTT. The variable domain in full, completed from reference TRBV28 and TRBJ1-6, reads DVKVTQSSRYLVKRTGEKVFLECVQDMDHENMFWYRQDPGLGLRLIYFSYDVKMKEKGDIPEGYSVSREKKERFSLILESASTNQTSMYLCASSLFRPGGMNNSPLHFGNGTRLTVT.

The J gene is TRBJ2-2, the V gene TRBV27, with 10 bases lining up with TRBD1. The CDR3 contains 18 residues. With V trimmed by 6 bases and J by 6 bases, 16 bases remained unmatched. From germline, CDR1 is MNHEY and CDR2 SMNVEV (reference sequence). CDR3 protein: CASSPGTGVKIRSGELFF. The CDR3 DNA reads TGTGCCAGCAGCCCCGGGACAGGGGTTAAAATTCGGTCCGGGGAGCTGTTTTTT.

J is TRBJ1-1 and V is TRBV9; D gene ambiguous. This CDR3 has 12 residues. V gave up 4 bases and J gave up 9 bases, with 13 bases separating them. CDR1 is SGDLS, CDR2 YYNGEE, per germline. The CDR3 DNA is TGTGCCAGCAGCCCCCCGGGCCCCCAAGCTTTCTTT. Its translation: CASSPPGPQAFF.

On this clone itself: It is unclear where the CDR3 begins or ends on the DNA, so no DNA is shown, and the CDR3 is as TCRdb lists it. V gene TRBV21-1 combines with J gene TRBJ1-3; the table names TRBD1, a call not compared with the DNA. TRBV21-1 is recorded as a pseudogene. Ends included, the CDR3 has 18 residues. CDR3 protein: CASSKTVGTGSSGNTIYF.

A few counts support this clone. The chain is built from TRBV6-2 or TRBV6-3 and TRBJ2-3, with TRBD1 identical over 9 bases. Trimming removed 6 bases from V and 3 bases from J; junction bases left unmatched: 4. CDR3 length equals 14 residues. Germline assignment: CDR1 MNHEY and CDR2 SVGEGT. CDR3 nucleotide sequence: TGTGCCAGCAGCTGGACAGGGGAGACAGATACGCAGTATTTT. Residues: CASSWTGETDTQYF.

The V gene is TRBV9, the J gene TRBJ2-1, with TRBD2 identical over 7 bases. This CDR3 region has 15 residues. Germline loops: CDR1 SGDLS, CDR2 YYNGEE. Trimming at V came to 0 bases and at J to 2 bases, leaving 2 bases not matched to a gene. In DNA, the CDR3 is TGTGCCAGCAGCGTAGTTGGGGGGGCCTACAATGAGCAGTTCTTC. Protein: CASSVVGGAYNEQFF.

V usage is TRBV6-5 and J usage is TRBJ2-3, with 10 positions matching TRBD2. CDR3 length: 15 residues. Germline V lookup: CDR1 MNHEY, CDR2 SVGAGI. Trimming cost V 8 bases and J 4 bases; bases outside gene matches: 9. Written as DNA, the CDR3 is TGTGCCAGCTTCACCGGGACTAGCGTTGCAGATACGCAGTATTTT. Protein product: CASFTGTSVADTQYF.

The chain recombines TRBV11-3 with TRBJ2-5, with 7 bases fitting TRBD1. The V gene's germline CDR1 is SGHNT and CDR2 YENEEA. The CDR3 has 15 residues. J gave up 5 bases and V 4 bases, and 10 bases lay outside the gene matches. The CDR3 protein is CASSSTRDSRETQYF. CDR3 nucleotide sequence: TGTGCCAGCAGCTCCACCCGGGACAGTCGGGAGACCCAGTACTTC. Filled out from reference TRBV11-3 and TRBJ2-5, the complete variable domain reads EAGVVQSPRYKIIEKKQPVAFWCNPISGHNTLYWYLQNLGQGPELLIRYENEEAVDDSQLPKDRFSAERLKGVDSTLKIQPAELGDSAVYLCASSSTRDSRETQYFGPGTRLLVL.